This T cell receptor beta chain was found in a study of blood T cell repertoires in COVID-19. The V gene's germline CDR1 is SGDLS and CDR2 YYNGEE. The V gene end was trimmed by 0 bases and the J gene end by 8 bases; junction bases not matched to a gene: 6. This CDR3 contains 17 residues. The method was immunoSEQ multiplex PCR; TCRdb's version includes in-frame clones alone and lacks a portion of them. The data show more than 90,000 clones, roughly 87% seen once. This TCR was recovered from a human donor in a cohort sampled during active COVID-19. Material: peripheral blood. The chain employs TRBV9 and TRBJ2-1; 15 bases are shared with TRBD2. In DNA form, the CDR3 reads TGTGCCAGCAGCGTAGCCCCGGGACTAGCGGGGGGAGATGAGCAGTTCTTC. It encodes CASSVAPGLAGGDEQFF. Variable domain in full (rest from reference TRBV9 and TRBJ2-1): DSGVTQTPKHLITATGQRVTLRCSPRSGDLSVYWYQQSLDQGLQFLIQYYNGEERAKGNILERFSAQQFPDLHSELNLSSLELGDSALYFCASSVAPGLAGGDEQFFGPGTRLTVL.